This TCR beta chain is from a study of a mutant IDH1 vaccine in newly diagnosed glioma (dated by TCRdb to the early 2020s). Study-level background: Vaccination began 4-6 weeks after radiotherapy alone, or alongside temozolomide cycles in the chemotherapy-containing groups. Of the 25 to 40 patients who were treated, 62.5% were male and roughly 38% were female, and the mean age was about 40 years. Before enrollment, patients had received standard therapy of radiotherapy alone, temozolomide alone, or radiochemotherapy with temozolomide; most received the combination. The week-35 safety follow-up was designated visit V12, and the week-47 end of study was designated visit V13. Peripheral blood was drawn at six visits: V03 (baseline), V05, V07, V10, V12 and V13. Longitudinal TCRB deep sequencing was done for 25 to 30 treated patients, wherever samples were available for exploratory analyses.

Note on this clone: This clone's antigen is unknown. Base qualities were left out, and no much larger clone turns up one base away.

The CDR3, from cysteine to phenylalanine, totals 15 residues. The retained sequence is limited to the CDR3, 45 bases, with the frame set at the first base. V is clipped by 2 bases and J by 4 bases, and the sequence between their germline boundaries is 14 bases long. The germline V gene provides CDR1 KGHSH and CDR2 LQKENI. The meaning of the sample's time point label: week 35, safety follow-up. A 20-mer mutant IDH1 peptide at 300 micrograms in Montanide made up each vaccine dose, which was injected subcutaneously together with topical imiquimod. Eight vaccinations were administered to patients in weeks 1, 3, 5, 7, 11, 15, 19 and 23, corresponding to visits V03 through V10. Newly diagnosed WHO grade 3 or 4 IDH1-mutant astrocytomas showing loss of nuclear ATRX were present in the donors. The samples were drawn from NOA16, a multicentre, single-arm, open-label phase I trial in Germany that tested a mutant IDH1 peptide vaccine in humans for the first time. The DNeasy Blood and Tissue Kit was used to extract genomic DNA from EDTA blood for TCRB sequencing.

The study at large found these results: Pseudoprogression seemed to be unrelated to changes in the top peripheral T cell clonotypes found by TCRB sequencing. It was noted by the authors that analyses of patient blood samples could not be reproduced owing to sample limitations. PBMC samples for TCRB deep sequencing were selected based on availability. Immune responses induced by the vaccine were seen in over 90% of patients across multiple MHC alleles.

The method behind the library was the immunoSEQ multiplex PCR assay. The hsTCRB Kit was used according to the manufacturer's protocol to amplify rearranged TCR beta chain sequences. An Illumina MiSeq was used to sequence the TCRB libraries. The original pipeline was this. The kit vendor's proprietary platform handled demultiplexing, trimming and gene mapping. As stored in TCRdb, this immuneACCESS dataset retains in-frame rearrangements with V and J assigned. A fraction of the clones does not appear; measured against another copy, unresolved V genes explain less than half of the discrepancy, and the remainder lacks a known reason. V, J and clone size were drawn from that table, and D and trimming were deduced from the DNA. The sample records 30,000 or so clones, around three quarters of which are singletons. The top ten clones comprise roughly 10% of the sample.

In this chain, TRBV18 is recombined with TRBJ1-1; confidence is insufficient to name the D gene. This sequence was found in a woman in her twenties or thirties with glioma. Some clones in this sample may be carry-over from other donors' samples. The sequences come from PBMCs, collected from a glioma patient whose treatment included an IDH1 peptide vaccine. The CDR3 protein: CASSPREGMVTEAFF. The DNA reads as follows: TGTGCCAGCTCACCAAGGGAAGGGATGGTCACTGAAGCTTTCTTT.